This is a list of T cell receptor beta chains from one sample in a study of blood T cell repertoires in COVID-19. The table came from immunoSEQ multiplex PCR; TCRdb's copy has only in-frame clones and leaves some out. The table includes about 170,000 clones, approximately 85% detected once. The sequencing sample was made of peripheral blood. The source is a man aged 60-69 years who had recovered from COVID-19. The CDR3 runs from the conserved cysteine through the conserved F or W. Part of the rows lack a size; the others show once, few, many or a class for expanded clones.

CDR3: CASSPILTREPRNTIYF; V: TRBV18; size: -; J: TRBJ1-3
CDR3: CASSLGSPGEKLFF; V: TRBV7-8; size: -; J: TRBJ1-4
CDR3: CASRPWGGDPFAQYF; V: TRBV11-1; size: once; J: TRBJ2-3
CDR3: CASSPGQGLYEQYF; V: TRBV11-2; size: -; J: TRBJ2-7
CDR3: CASSLGRGDYEQYF; V: TRBV5-4; size: -; J: TRBJ2-7
CDR3: CASSPLGGANEKLFF; V: TRBV6-5; size: -; J: TRBJ1-4
CDR3: CASSIGQGVSPLHF; V: TRBV19; size: once; J: TRBJ1-6
CDR3: CASRGTSGGPVQETQYF; V: TRBV27; size: -; J: TRBJ2-5
CDR3: CASSLDGGRPYGYTF; V: TRBV14; size: once; J: TRBJ1-2
CDR3: CASSLEQGSNSPLHF; V: TRBV5-1; size: -; J: TRBJ1-6
CDR3: CASSVSSGHSTDTQYF; V: TRBV9; size: -; J: TRBJ2-3
CDR3: CASSIRTGAMSGNQPQHF; V: TRBV21-1; size: -; J: TRBJ1-5
CDR3: CATSRDRKDRGTGELFF; V: TRBV15; size: few; J: TRBJ2-2
CDR3: CASRGEGREKLFF; V: TRBV6-5; size: -; J: TRBJ1-4
CDR3: CASSSPTVNEKLFF; V: TRBV6-6; size: -; J: TRBJ1-4
CDR3: CASSVDAYVDEQFF; V: TRBV9; size: -; J: TRBJ2-1
CDR3: CASSGQGNEKLFF; V: TRBV19; size: -; J: TRBJ1-4
CDR3: CASSIWRASGTDTQYF; V: TRBV19; size: -; J: TRBJ2-3
CDR3: CASRGRGGEQFF; V: TRBV2; size: -; J: TRBJ2-1
CDR3: CATSRDQSGGGHTQYF; V: TRBV15; size: -; J: TRBJ2-3